The sequence of this TCR beta chain was determined in a study of long-term antiretroviral therapy in people with HIV. PBMC samples from each donor numbered at least one pre-ART and at least two post-ART. Each HIV participant was treated in the United States. At survey level, the immunoSEQ assay was run in its v3.0 version. Sequenced by immunoSEQ multiplex PCR; TCRdb stores in-frame clones only, minus some. In the table there are 16,000 or so clones, roughly 84% of which are singletons. Germline lookup yields CDR1 SGHTA and CDR2 FQGTGA. Trimming took 5 bases from V and 6 from J; bases not matched to a gene: 10. CDR3 length: 16 amino acids.

The material sequenced was unsorted PBMCs, taken 0.5 years after starting antiretroviral therapy. The sequence derives from a middle-aged woman with HIV. The chain recombines TRBV7-3 with TRBJ2-3, with 11 positions matching TRBD2. CDR3 nucleotide sequence: TGTGCCAGCAGCGCGTCTCCCGGGACTAGCGGCGATACGCAGTATTTT. This translates into CASSASPGTSGDTQYF.